This T cell receptor (beta chain) was retrieved from a study of T cell responses to AZD1222 COVID-19 vaccine. Study outcomes and limitations: No repertoire was sampled before or during the peak T cell response, only after it. Most donors were white British and more were female, and clonal diversity was possibly underestimated. In the spike-specific TCR repertoire, nearly half reportedly target unmutated variant regions.

Trimming removed 1 base at V and 3 bases at J, with 4 bases between. Germline V gene lookup returns CDR1 LGHDT and CDR2 YNNKEL (reference sequence). CDR3 size: 13 residues. As to this clone: As yet, its antigen is unknown.

Method: immunoSEQ multiplex PCR; TCRdb's copy keeps in-frame clones and lacks some. The sample yields around 100,000 clones, about 85% seen once. V and J are TRBV3-1 (or the pseudogene TRBV3-2) and TRBJ1-3; D is ambiguous. This sequence originates from an adult in good health. The sample in question was peripheral blood, obtained on day 0 of AZD1222 vaccination. The CDR3 bases are TGTGCCAGCAGCCAAGCCTTTGGAAACACCATATATTTT. Translation gives CASSQAFGNTIYF.